The T cell receptor (beta chain) under discussion was sequenced for a study of CD8 T cells in Susac syndrome. Study overall: At the time their blood was drawn, patients with Susac syndrome were either therapy-naive, on corticosteroids (with some of them also receiving intravenous immunoglobulin), or on intravenous immunoglobulin alone.

The authors sequenced TCR beta from blood CD8+ and CD4+ T cells. Study outcomes and limitations: Expansion of clones was not seen in the CD4+ T cell repertoires of Susac syndrome. TCR sequencing and HLA analysis covered a relatively small number of individuals.

Details on this clonotype: Its antigen is still unknown.

Reverse transcription of roughly 0.5 to 1 ug RNA used random hexamers. Each CDR3 protein is one row after TCRdb ran MiXCR on the immunoSEQ multiplex PCR reads. The profile shows some 210,000 distinct CDR3 sequences, about 94% of them singletons. Trimming left V 3 bases short and J 8 bases short, with 13 bases between. The length of the CDR3 is 13 residues. Sequences were obtained from CD4+ T cells from PBMCs. The chain has TRBV12-3 or TRBV12-4 and TRBJ1-2; TRBD1 is a possible D gene (5 bases). The clonotype was recovered from a human donor with Susac syndrome. The CDR3 spells CASSFRDSRGYTF. CDR3 coding DNA: TGTGCCAGCAGTTTCCGGGACTCCAGAGGCTACACCTTC.